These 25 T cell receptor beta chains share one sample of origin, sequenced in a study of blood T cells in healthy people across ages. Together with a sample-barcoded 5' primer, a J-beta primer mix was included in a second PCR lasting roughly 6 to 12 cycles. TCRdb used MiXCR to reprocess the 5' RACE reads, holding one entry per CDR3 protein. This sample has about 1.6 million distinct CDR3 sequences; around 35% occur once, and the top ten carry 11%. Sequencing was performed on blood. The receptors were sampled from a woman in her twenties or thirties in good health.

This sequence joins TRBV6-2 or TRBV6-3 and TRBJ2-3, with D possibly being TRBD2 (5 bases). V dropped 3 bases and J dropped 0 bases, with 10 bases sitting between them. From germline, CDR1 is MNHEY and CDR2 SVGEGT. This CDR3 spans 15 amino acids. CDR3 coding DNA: TGTGCCAGCAGTTATGAGGGCTCTAGCACAGATACGCAGTATTTT. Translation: CASSYEGSSTDTQYF.

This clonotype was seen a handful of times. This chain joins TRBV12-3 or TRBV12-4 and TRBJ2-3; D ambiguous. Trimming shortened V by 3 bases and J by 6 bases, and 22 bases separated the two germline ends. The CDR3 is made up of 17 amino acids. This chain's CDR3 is CASSFYDGPSIGDTQYF. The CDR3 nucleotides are TGTGCCAGCAGTTTTTACGACGGGCCTTCTATTGGGGATACGCAGTATTTT.

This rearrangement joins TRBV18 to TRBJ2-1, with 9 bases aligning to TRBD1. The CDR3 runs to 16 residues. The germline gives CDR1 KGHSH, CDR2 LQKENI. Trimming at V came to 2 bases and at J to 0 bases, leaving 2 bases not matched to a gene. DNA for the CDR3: TGTGCCAGCTCACCATGGGACAGGGACTCCTACAATGAGCAGTTCTTC. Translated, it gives CASSPWDRDSYNEQFF.

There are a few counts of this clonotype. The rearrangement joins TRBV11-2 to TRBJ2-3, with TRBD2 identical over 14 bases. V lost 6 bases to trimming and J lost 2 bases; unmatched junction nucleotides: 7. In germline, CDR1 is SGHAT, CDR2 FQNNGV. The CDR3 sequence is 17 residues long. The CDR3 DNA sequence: TGTGCCAGCAGGCGGGGACTAGCGGGGGCTTACACAGATACGCAGTATTTT. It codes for CASRRGLAGAYTDTQYF.

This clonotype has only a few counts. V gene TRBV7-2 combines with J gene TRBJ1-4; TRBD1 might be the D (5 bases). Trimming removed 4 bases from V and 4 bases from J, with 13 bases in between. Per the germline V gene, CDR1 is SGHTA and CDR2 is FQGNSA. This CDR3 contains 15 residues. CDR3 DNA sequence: TGTGCCAGCAGCTCAGCGGGACTGGGTAATGAAAAACTGTTTTTT. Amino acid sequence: CASSSAGLGNEKLFF.

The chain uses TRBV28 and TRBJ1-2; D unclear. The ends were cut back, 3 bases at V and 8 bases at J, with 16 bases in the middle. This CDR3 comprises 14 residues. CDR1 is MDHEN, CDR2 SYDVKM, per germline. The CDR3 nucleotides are TGTGCCAGCAGTTTTCACTCTCTTGGGCAAGGCTACACCTTC. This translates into CASSFHSLGQGYTF.

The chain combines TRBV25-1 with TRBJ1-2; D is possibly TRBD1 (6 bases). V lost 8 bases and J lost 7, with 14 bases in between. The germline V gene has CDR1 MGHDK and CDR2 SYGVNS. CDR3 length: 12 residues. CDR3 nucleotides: TGTGCCAGCCTGGATCAGGGGAGTGGCTACACCTTC. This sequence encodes CASLDQGSGYTF.

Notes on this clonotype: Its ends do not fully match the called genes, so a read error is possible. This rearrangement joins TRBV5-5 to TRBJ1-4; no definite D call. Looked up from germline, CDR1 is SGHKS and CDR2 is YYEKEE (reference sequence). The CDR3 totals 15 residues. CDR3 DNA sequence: TGTGCCAGCAGCTTCACATCAGGACTTAATGAAAACCTGTTTTTT. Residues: CASSFTSGLNENLFF.

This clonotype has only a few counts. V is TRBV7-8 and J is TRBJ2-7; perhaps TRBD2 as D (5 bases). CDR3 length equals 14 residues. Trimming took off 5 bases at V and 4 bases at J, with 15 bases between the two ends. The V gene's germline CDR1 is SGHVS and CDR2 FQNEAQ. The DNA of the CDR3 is TGTGCCAGCAGCAATCGGACTGGGTGGTACGAGCAGTACTTC. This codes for CASSNRTGWYEQYF.

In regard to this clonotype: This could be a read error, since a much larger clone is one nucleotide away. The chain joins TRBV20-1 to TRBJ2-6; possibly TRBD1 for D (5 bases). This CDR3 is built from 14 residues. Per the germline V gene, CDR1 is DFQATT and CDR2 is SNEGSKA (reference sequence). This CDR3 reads CSASWSSGAYVLTF. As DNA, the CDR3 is TGCAGTGCTAGCTGGTCCTCTGGGGCCTACGTCCTGACTTTC.

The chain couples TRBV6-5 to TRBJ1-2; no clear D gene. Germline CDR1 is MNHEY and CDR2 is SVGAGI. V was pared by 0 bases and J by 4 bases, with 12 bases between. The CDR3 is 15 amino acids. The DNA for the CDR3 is TGTGCCAGCAGTTACTCGATTTCCGGGCTCTATGGCTACACCTTC. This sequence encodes CASSYSISGLYGYTF.

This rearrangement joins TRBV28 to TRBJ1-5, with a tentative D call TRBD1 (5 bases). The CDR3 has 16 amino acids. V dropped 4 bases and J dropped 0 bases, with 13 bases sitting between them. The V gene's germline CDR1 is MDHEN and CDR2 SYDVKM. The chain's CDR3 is CASSSYGTDSNQPQHF. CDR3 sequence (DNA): TGTGCCAGCAGTTCCTACGGGACGGATAGCAATCAGCCCCAGCATTTT.

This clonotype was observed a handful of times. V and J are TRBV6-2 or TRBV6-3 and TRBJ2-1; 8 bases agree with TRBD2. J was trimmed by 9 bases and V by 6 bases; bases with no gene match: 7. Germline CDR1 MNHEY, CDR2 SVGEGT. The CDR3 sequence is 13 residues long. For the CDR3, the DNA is TGTGCCAGCAGGACCGGGACTAGTAGTGAGCAGTTCTTC. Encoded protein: CASRTGTSSEQFF.

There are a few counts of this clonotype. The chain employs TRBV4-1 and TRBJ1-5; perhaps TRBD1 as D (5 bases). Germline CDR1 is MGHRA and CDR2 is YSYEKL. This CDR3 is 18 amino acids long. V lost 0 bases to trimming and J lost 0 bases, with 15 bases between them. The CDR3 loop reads CASSQDATGGNSNQPQHF. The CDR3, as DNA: TGCGCCAGCAGCCAAGATGCTACAGGAGGGAATAGCAATCAGCCCCAGCATTTT.

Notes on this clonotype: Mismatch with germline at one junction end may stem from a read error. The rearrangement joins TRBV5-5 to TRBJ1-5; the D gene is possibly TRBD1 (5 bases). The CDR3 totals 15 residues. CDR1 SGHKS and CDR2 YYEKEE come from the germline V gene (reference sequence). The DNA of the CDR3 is TGTGCCAACAGCTCCTCGGGGGGTGGGAATCAGCCCCAGCATTTT. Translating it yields CANSSSGGGNQPQHF.

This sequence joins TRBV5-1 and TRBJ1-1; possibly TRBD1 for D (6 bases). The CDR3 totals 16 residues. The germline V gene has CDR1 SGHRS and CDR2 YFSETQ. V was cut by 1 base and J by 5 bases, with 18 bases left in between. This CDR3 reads CASSLYGPGDPTEAFF. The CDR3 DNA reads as TGCGCCAGCAGCTTGTATGGCCCAGGGGACCCTACTGAAGCTTTCTTT.

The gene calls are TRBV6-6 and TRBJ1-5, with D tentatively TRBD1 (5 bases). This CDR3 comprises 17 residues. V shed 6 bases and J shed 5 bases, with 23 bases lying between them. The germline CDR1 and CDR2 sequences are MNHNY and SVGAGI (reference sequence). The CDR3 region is CASSPPGRRANYQPQHF. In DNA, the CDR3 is TGTGCCAGCAGCCCTCCGGGTCGCAGGGCAAACTATCAGCCCCAGCATTTT.

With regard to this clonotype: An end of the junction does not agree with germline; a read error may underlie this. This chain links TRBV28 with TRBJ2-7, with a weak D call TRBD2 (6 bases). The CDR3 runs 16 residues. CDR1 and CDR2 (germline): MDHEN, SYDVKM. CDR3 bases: TGTGCCCGCAGCCCCCCGGGGTACGGGAGCTCCTACGAGCAGTACTTC. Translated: CARSPPGYGSSYEQYF.

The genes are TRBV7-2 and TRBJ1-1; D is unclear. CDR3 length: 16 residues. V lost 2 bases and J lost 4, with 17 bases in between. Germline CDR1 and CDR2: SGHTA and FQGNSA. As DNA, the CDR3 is TGTGCCAGCAGCTTAAACGCGATCGGGGTTGGCACTGAAGCTTTCTTT. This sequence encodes CASSLNAIGVGTEAFF.

CDR3 sequence: CASSEASAPNQPQHF. Here the CDR3 DNA reads TGTGCCAGCAGTGAAGCGTCTGCCCCCAATCAGCCCCAGCATTTT. The J gene is TRBJ1-5, the V gene TRBV6-1; D gene unclear. CDR3 length: 15 amino acids. V was trimmed by 0 bases and J by 3 bases, leaving 9 bases between them. Germline V gene lookup returns CDR1 MNHNS and CDR2 SASEGT.

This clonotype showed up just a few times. CDR3 sequence (DNA): TGTGCCAGCAGCCCCCCGGGGAGATCTAACAATGAGCAGTTCTTC. This sequence encodes CASSPPGRSNNEQFF. This chain uses TRBV7-9 with TRBJ2-1, with D perhaps TRBD2 (5 bases). V was shortened by 5 bases and J by 5 bases, with 16 bases between the two germline ends. There are 15 residues in the CDR3. CDR1 and CDR2 (germline): SEHNR, FQNEAQ (reference sequence). Looking up the rest from reference TRBV7-9 and TRBJ2-1 gives the full variable domain: DTGVSQNPRHKITKRGQNVTFRCDPISEHNRLYWYRQTLGQGPEFLTYFQNEAQLEKSRLLSDRFSAERPKGSFSTLEIQRTEQGDSAMYLCASSPPGRSNNEQFFGPGTRLTVL.

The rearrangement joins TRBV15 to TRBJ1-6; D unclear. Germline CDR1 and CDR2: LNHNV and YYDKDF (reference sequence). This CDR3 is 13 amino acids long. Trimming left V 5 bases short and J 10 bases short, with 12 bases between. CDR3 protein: CATSPRPESPLHF. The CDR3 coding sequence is TGTGCCACCAGCCCCCGCCCTGAGTCACCCCTCCACTTT.

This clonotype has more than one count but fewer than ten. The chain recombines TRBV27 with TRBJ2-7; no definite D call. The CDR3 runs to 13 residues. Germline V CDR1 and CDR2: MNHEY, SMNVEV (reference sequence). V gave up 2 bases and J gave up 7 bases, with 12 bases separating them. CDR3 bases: TGTGCCAGCAGTTTAACGGTCCCAATTGAGCAGTACTTC. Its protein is CASSLTVPIEQYF.

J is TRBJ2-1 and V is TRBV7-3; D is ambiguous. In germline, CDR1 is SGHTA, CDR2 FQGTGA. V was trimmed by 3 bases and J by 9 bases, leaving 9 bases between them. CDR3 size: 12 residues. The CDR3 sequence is CASSFHKGEQFF. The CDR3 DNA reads TGTGCCAGCAGCTTTCATAAGGGTGAGCAGTTCTTC.

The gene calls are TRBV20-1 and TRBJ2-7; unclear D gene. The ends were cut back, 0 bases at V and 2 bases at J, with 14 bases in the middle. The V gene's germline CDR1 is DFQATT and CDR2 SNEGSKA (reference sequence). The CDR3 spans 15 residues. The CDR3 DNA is TGCAGTGCTAGAGATAAATCATACAGACCCTACGAGCAGTACTTC. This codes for CSARDKSYRPYEQYF.